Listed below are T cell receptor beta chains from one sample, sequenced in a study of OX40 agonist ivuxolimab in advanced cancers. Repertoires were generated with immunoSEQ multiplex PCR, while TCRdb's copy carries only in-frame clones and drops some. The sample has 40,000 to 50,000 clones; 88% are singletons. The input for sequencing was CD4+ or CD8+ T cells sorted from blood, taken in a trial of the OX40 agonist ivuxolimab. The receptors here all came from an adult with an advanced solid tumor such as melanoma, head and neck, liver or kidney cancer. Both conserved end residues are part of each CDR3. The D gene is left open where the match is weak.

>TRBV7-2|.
CASSLSTDTQYF
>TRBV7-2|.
CASASSGTPGELFF
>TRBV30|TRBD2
CAWSKTSGIGETQYF
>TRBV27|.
CASRRRGNTEAFF
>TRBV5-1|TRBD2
CASSRTSGGGGELFF
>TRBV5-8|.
CASSPFRTEAFF
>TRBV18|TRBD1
CASSQSGGTWATEAFF
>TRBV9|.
CASSVGVANNEQFF
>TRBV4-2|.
CASSLSGTEHYEQYF
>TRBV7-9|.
CASSPRGVSSYEQYF
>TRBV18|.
CASSPTSTDTQYF
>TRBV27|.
CASSENDGLYEQYF
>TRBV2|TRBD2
CASSPGLAGESTGELFF
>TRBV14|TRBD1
CASSQGQGYEQYF
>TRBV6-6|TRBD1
CASSTGQDYGYTF
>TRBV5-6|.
CASSLARLETLFGNEQFF
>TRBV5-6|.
CASSRRVGGRYTEAFF
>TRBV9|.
CASSGTSRGREEGYTF
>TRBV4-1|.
CASSQEWGLNTEAFF
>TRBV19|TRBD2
CASSHSGRPDTQYF